This T cell receptor beta chain came from a study of T cells in Graves' hyperthyroidism and ophthalmopathy (dated by TCRdb to between 2018 and 2021). For the study in its entirety: Peripheral blood was collected at initial diagnosis, before any treatment. Prospective prediction of ophthalmopathy was tested in an independent validation cohort of approximately 19 hyperthyroidism patients and 17 patients who later progressed to ophthalmopathy. The approximately 98 discovery patients were randomly divided into training and test sets at a 7:3 ratio. In more than five Graves' hyperthyroidism patients, the study also compared T-cell repertoires from thyroid tissue with T-cell repertoires from blood. Once sampling was done, hyperthyroidism patients were given methimazole at a starting dose of 30 mg daily, whereas ophthalmopathy patients were given high-dose intravenous methylprednisolone. A discovery cohort of about 95 patients, approximately 44 with Graves' ophthalmopathy and more than 55 with stable Graves' hyperthyroidism, was used to find distinguishing TCR V-J signatures. According to the paper, TCR Vbeta CDR3 sequencing was carried out on some 130 peripheral blood samples, which came from around 43 ophthalmopathy, around 75 hyperthyroidism and roughly 17 progressor patients. Beyond this particular receptor, the publication reports: Most expanded thyroid clonotypes (frequency above 0.001) were also found in blood, which suggests that blood repertoires may mirror thyroid immune responses. A 13 V-J signature model separated ophthalmopathy from stable hyperthyroidism, with nearly 90% sensitivity and about 81% specificity in cross-validation and 80%/75% in testing. No statistical method was used to fix the sample size in advance, and group allocation was not hidden from the investigators. In validation, the model predicted progression to ophthalmopathy with approximately 70% sensitivity and less than 75% specificity, a median of roughly seven months before onset.

A word on this clonotype: Its antigen target is currently unknown. No much larger clone exists at a distance of one base, and base qualities are not known.

Stable Graves' hyperthyroidism was defined as no progression to ophthalmopathy during 18 months of follow-up. Hyperthyroidism patients were aged 18 to 65 years and newly diagnosed, with disease duration of less than 2 months. Exclusion was applied to patients with uncontrolled infections, other autoimmune diseases, pregnancy or lactation. Diagnoses were established on the basis of clinical symptoms, serum thyroxine and TRAb, thyroid ultrasound, and orbital computed tomography. Ficoll-Paque density gradient centrifugation was used to isolate PBMCs from around 10 ml of fresh peripheral blood. Trizol reagent was used to extract total RNA, and RNA quality was then checked on an Agilent 2100 Bioanalyzer. CDR1 and CDR2 (SQVTM, ANQGSEA) derive from the germline V gene. The junction shows trimming of 6 bases on V and 7 bases on J, plus 16 bases between the germline ends. Including the terminal cysteine and phenylalanine, the CDR3 comprises 12 residues. The DNA shown is the 36-base CDR3, in frame from base 1.

The TCR beta CDR3 regions were amplified from the RNA transcripts. A first-round RT-PCR of the TCR CDR3 used the HTBI primer set with the Qiagen OneStep RT-PCR kit. Libraries were constructed in a second round of multiplex PCR, after which size selection and purification were performed. The libraries were sequenced on an Illumina HiSeq2000 using paired-end 100 bp reads. As for how the authors treated the data: SOAPnuke was used to process the raw data, with reads discarded if the reads contained adapters or uncalled bases, had a mean Phred below 15, or lacked an exact constant-primer or identifier match. COPE v1.2.5 was used to merge the high-quality paired reads, and each unique nucleotide sequence was defined as a clonotype. MiTCR v1.1 was used to align the clonotypes against IMGT TRBV, TRBD and TRBJ reference segments. Analysis was restricted to V-J combinations with a frequency above 0.0001, which covered 98% to 99.2% of repertoires. A TCS score was defined as the ratio of F50 (clonal expansion) to E x V (chaos), with BLOSUM62-based TCRdist applied between CDR3 peptides within each V-J. Welch's t-statistics and random forest reduced roughly 540 V-J features to around 14, which were used in a naive Bayes classifier (R e1071). Thyroid-blood repertoire similarity was quantified with the Morisita-Horn index. TCRdb passed the public sequencing reads through fastp at Q25 and MiXCR, retaining productive beta sequences. Every entry covers one CDR3 protein and lists the most common genes and DNA from its rows. The V and J calls were not made by the authors but by TCRdb's processing. Across this sample there are hundreds of thousands of distinct CDR3 sequences, with about a third seen only once. The ten largest clones capture approximately 31% of the sample.

Sequencing was performed on blood. The rearranged chain carries TRBV29-1 and TRBJ2-7, with TRBD1 tentatively as D gene (5 bases match). This receptor was identified in a middle-aged woman with Graves' hyperthyroidism. The CDR3 here reads CSVGDSYNEQYF. The DNA is as follows: TGCAGCGTCGGAGACAGTTACAATGAGCAGTACTTC.